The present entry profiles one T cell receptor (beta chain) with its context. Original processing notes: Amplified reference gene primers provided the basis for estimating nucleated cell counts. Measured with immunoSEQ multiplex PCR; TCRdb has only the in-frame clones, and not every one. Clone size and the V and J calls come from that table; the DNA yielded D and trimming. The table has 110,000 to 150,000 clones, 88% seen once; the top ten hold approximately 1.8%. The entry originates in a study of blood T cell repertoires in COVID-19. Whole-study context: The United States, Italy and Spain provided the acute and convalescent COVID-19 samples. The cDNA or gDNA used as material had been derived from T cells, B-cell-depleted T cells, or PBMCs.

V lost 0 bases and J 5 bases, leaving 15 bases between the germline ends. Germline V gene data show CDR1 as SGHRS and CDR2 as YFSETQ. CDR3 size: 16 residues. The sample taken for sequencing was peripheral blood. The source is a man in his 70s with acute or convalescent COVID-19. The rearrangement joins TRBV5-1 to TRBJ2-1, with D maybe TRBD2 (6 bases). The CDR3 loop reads CASSLGLGSTNNEQFF. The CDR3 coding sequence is TGCGCCAGCAGCTTGGGTCTCGGGAGTACGAACAATGAGCAGTTCTTC.